Detailed here is one TCR beta chain. Cohort allocation depended upon clinical history that participants reported. What the recovered Cohort 3 donors had was two negative PCRs, clearance, or symptom resolution. The data are from a study of blood T cell repertoires in COVID-19. Study background: Acute and convalescent COVID-19 samples came from the United States, Italy and Spain.

Original processing notes: Researchers report that nucleated cell counts were estimated from reference gene primer amplification. TCRdb keeps only in-frame clones here, not all; method: immunoSEQ multiplex PCR. V, J and clone size derive from that table, while D and trimming were established from the DNA sequence. The sample records 140,000 to 150,000 clones, more than 80% being singletons. Unmatched junction bases numbered 9, after V lost 5 bases and J lost 1 base. The CDR3 totals 16 residues. The germline V gene encodes CDR1 LNHDA and CDR2 SQIVND (reference sequence). The chain employs TRBV19 and TRBJ1-1, with 8 bases identical to TRBD1. Sample: PBMCs or T cells enriched from blood (not recorded which). The TCR sequence derives from a man between 45 and 60 years old who had recovered from COVID-19. The CDR3 region is CASSLWGQVKNTEAFF. The CDR3 DNA sequence: TGTGCCAGTAGTCTTTGGGGACAGGTTAAGAACACTGAAGCTTTCTTT. Variable domain in full (rest from reference TRBV19 and TRBJ1-1): DGGITQSPKYLFRKEGQNVTLSCEQNLNHDAMYWYRQDPGQGLRLIYYSQIVNDFQKGDIAEGYSVSREKKESFPLTVTSAQKNPTAFYLCASSLWGQVKNTEAFFGQGTRLTVV.